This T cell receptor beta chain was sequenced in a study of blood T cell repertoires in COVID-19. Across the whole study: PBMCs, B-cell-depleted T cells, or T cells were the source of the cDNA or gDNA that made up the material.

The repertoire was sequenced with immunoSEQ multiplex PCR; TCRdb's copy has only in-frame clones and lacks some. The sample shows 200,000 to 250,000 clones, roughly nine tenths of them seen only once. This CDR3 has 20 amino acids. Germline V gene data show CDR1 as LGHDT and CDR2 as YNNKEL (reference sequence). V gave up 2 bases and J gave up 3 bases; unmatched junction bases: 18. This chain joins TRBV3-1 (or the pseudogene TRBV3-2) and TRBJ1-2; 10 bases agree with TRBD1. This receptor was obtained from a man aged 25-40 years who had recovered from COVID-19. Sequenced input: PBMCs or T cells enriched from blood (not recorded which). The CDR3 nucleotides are TGTGCCAGCAGCCAATACCCCTCGACAGGGGGCGAACTGCTCGACTATGGCTACACCTTC. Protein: CASSQYPSTGGELLDYGYTF.